Presented here are 9 T cell receptor beta chains from one specimen sequenced in a study of T cell changes during pregnancy in multiple sclerosis. Data came from immunoSEQ multiplex PCR; TCRdb stores just in-frame clones and leaves some out. The data show 40,000 or so clones, 94% seen once. The specimen was CD8+ T cells from peripheral blood mononuclear cells, collected in the third trimester of pregnancy. These TCRs come from a female donor with multiple sclerosis, enrolled in a pregnancy study.

The gene calls are TRBV11-2 and TRBJ2-1; perhaps TRBD2 as D (6 bases). CDR3 length equals 13 residues. The ends were cut back, 3 bases at V and 5 bases at J, with 8 bases in the middle. Germline CDR1 is SGHAT and CDR2 is FQNNGV. CDR3 DNA sequence: TGTGCCAGCAGCTTCCGGGGGAACAATGAGCAGTTCTTC. Translation gives CASSFRGNNEQFF.

The genes are TRBV27 and TRBJ2-1, with D perhaps TRBD2 (7 bases). V lost 2 bases to trimming and J lost 4 bases, with 12 bases between them. CDR3 length: 15 amino acids. Germline-derived CDR1 and CDR2 are MNHEY and SMNVEV (reference sequence). CDR3 protein: CASSLSGTLYNEQFF. CDR3 in DNA: TGTGCCAGCAGTTTAAGCGGGACACTTTACAATGAGCAGTTCTTC.

The chain uses TRBV19 and TRBJ2-2; D might be TRBD1 (5 bases). V lost 3 bases and J 5 bases, leaving 10 bases between the germline ends. The germline V gene has CDR1 LNHDA and CDR2 SQIVND (reference sequence). The CDR3 runs 14 residues. CDR3 sequence (DNA): TGTGCCAGTAGTATTTCAGGGTCAACCGGGGAGCTGTTTTTT. Residues: CASSISGSTGELFF.

The chain uses TRBV27 and TRBJ2-2; TRBD2 agrees at 8 bases. CDR3 size: 18 residues. CDR1 is MNHEY, CDR2 SMNVEV, per germline (reference sequence). Losses at the gene ends were 0 bases for V and 3 bases for J; bases not matched to a gene: 9. The CDR3 DNA reads TGTGCCAGCAGTTTATCGTTCGGGAGGGTCGGGGACACCGGGGAGCTGTTTTTT. This codes for CASSLSFGRVGDTGELFF.

The chain has TRBV15 and TRBJ2-7; 11 nucleotides line up with TRBD2. The germline V gene encodes CDR1 LNHNV and CDR2 YYDKDF (reference sequence). CDR3 length: 17 residues. V lost 0 bases, J lost 1 base, and 5 bases stayed unmatched. This chain's CDR3 is CATSRDRLAGSSYEQYF. The CDR3 nucleotides are TGTGCCACCAGCAGAGATCGACTAGCGGGATCTTCCTACGAGCAGTACTTC.

The V call is TRBV4-2, the J call TRBJ1-1; D is unclear. This CDR3 is built from 18 residues. Per germline, CDR1 LGHNA and CDR2 YNFKEQ. Trimming cost V 0 bases and J 1 base, with 18 bases left between them. CDR3 coding DNA: TGTGCCAGCAGCCAAGATCGGTGGGGAGAATGGAAGAACACTGAAGCTTTCTTT. Residues: CASSQDRWGEWKNTEAFF.

The rearrangement uses TRBV6-5 and TRBJ2-2, with TRBD1 as a possible D gene (5 bases). CDR3 length: 14 residues. The germline V gene encodes CDR1 MNHEY and CDR2 SVGAGI. Trimming removed 8 bases at V and 5 bases at J, with 15 bases between. The CDR3: CASLPGMGTGELFF. DNA of the CDR3: TGTGCCAGCTTGCCAGGGATGGGAACCGGGGAGCTGTTTTTT.

The V gene is TRBV9, the J gene TRBJ1-5, with D maybe TRBD1 (5 bases). The length of the CDR3 is 15 residues. Between the trimmed V and J ends, which lost 4 bases and 1 base, there was a span of 12 bases. In germline, CDR1 is SGDLS, CDR2 YYNGEE. The CDR3 is CASSPGFYSNQPQHF. The DNA of the CDR3 is TGTGCCAGCAGCCCAGGGTTTTACAGCAATCAGCCCCAGCATTTT. Combining the CDR3 with reference TRBV9 and TRBJ1-5 gives the whole variable domain DSGVTQTPKHLITATGQRVTLRCSPRSGDLSVYWYQQSLDQGLQFLIQYYNGEERAKGNILERFSAQQFPDLHSELNLSSLELGDSALYFCASSPGFYSNQPQHFGDGTRLSIL.

The gene calls are TRBV7-2 and TRBJ2-5; 14 bases align to TRBD2. Germline V gene data show CDR1 as SGHTA and CDR2 as FQGNSA. CDR3 size: 18 residues. Trimming removed 2 bases from V and 2 bases from J; junction bases left unmatched: 7. In DNA, the CDR3 is TGTGCCAGCAGCTTAAGACTAGCGGGAGGGGATGCACAAGAGACCCAGTACTTC. This codes for CASSLRLAGGDAQETQYF. Full variable domain (missing parts from reference TRBV7-2 and TRBJ2-5): GAGVSQSPSNKVTEKGKDVELRCDPISGHTALYWYRQSLGQGLEFLIYFQGNSAPDKSGLPSDRFSAERTGGSVSTLTIQRTQQEDSAVYLCASSLRLAGGDAQETQYFGPGTRLLVL.